This T cell receptor beta chain came from a study of beta chain features in type 1 diabetes. The CDR3 consists of 17 residues. Per the germline V gene, CDR1 is SGHDT and CDR2 is YYEEEE. Trimming pared 4 bases from V and 0 bases from J, leaving 19 bases between. Sequenced material consisted of expressed TCRB transcripts (all of the isolated RNA was reverse transcribed). The protocol was immunoSEQ multiplex PCR, while the TCRdb copy is restricted to in-frame clones and leaves out a portion. The table lists 130,000 to 150,000 clones, 40% to 60% of them singletons. Material: Tregs from blood. The sequence derives from a man younger than 30 in good health. The V gene is TRBV5-6, the J gene TRBJ1-1, with TRBD1 as a possible D gene (5 bases). The CDR3 sequence: CASSPGLGKLMNTEAFF. The CDR3 DNA reads TGTGCCAGCAGCCCAGGGCTAGGTAAGCTTATGAACACTGAAGCTTTCTTT.